This TCR beta chain stems from a study of tumour-infiltrating T cells in Burkitt lymphoma. V was trimmed by 4 bases and J by 7 bases, leaving 17 bases between them. The CDR3 runs to 15 residues. Germline V lookup: CDR1 MGHRA, CDR2 YSYEKL. The data were produced by immunoSEQ multiplex PCR, yet TCRdb's version contains in-frame clones alone and is incomplete. The sample lists some 200 clones, about 31% occurring once. Study results and limitations: Many Burkitt lymphoma patients shared several public clonotypes.

For this clone: The antigen remains unidentified.

The chain combines TRBV4-1 with TRBJ1-5; D is unclear. The sequence was obtained from a human donor with Burkitt lymphoma. The sample comprised tumor tissue. The CDR3 loop reads CASSPSLGSVQPQHF. CDR3 nucleotides: TGCGCCAGCAGCCCATCCTTGGGGAGCGTCCAGCCCCAGCATTTT.